Listed here is a single T cell receptor beta chain. Assay used: immunoSEQ multiplex PCR; TCRdb lists only in-frame clones, some missing. Of 90,000 to 130,000 clones listed, 89% are singletons. The sample belongs to a study of T cell responses to AZD1222 COVID-19 vaccine. CDR1 and CDR2 (germline): SEHNR, FQNEAQ (reference sequence). V lost 2 bases and J lost 9; bases outside the gene matches: 10. The CDR3 sequence is 14 residues long. The chain joins TRBV7-9 to TRBJ2-7, with TRBD1 matching 7 bases. This receptor was identified in an adult in good health. The sample was peripheral blood, taken on day 0 of MenACWY control vaccination. This CDR3 is CASSLSSGTDLQYF. The CDR3 DNA reads as TGTGCCAGCAGCTTATCTTCCGGGACAGACCTGCAGTACTTC.